The clone carrying this T cell receptor (beta chain) was observed a single time. The antigen remains unidentified. This entry belongs to a study of T cell responses to AZD1222 COVID-19 vaccine. Trimming left V 5 bases short and J 3 bases short, with 20 bases between. This CDR3 has 17 residues. The V gene's germline CDR1 is MNHEY and CDR2 SMNVEV (reference sequence). Pooling covered second doses at about 4 or about 12 weeks. TCRdb keeps only in-frame clones here, not all; method: immunoSEQ multiplex PCR. The sample shows around 150,000 clones, around 92% of them seen only once. Whole-study results and caveats: The donor cohort was predominantly white British with a female majority, and clonal diversity may have been underestimated.

This sequence originates from an adult who received the AZD1222 COVID-19 vaccine. This chain uses TRBV27 with TRBJ2-1; maybe TRBD2 (7 bases). This specimen consisted of peripheral blood, obtained 28 days after the second AZD1222 dose. The CDR3 nucleotides read TGTGCCAGCAGTCTAGGGAGGGGACAAGCCTTCTACAATGAGCAGTTCTTC. It is translated as CASSLGRGQAFYNEQFF.